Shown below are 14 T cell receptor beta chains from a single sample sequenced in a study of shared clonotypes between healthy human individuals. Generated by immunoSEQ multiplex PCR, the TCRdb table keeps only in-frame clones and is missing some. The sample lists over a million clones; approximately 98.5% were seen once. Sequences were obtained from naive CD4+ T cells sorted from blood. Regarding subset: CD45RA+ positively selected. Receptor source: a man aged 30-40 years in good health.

The CDR3 coding sequence is TGTGCCAGCAGACTTAGAGAACTCACAGGGGTGAACACCGGGGAGCTGTTTTTT. This sequence encodes CASRLRELTGVNTGELFF. The rearrangement joins TRBV11-2 to TRBJ2-2; 7 nucleotides match TRBD1. Trimming cost V 6 bases and J 1 base; bases outside gene matches: 14. This CDR3 region has 18 residues. The germline gives CDR1 SGHAT, CDR2 FQNNGV.

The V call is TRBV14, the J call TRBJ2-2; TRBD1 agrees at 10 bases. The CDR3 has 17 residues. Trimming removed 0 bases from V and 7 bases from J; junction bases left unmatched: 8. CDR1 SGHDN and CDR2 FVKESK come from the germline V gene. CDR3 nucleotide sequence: TGTGCCAGCAGCCAAGAGGTAGACAGGGGGCCCTTCGGGGAGCTGTTTTTT. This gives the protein CASSQEVDRGPFGELFF.

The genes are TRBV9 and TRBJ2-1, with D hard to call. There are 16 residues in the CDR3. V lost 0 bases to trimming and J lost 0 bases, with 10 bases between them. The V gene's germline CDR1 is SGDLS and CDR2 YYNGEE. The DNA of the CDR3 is TGTGCCAGCAGCGTAGGTGCGGAGCCCTCCTACAATGAGCAGTTCTTC. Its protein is CASSVGAEPSYNEQFF.

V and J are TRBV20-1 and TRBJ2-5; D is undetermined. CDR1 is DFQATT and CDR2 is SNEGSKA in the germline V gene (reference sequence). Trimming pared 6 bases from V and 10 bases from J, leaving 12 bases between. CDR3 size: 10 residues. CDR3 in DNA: TGCAGTGCCACACACCTCATCCAGTACTTC. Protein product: CSATHLIQYF.

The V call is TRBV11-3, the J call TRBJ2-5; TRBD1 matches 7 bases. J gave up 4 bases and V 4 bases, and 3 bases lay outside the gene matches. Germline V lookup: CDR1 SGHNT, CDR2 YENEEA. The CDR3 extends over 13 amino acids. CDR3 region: CASSSGQLETQYF. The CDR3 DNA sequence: TGTGCCAGCAGCTCGGGACAGCTAGAGACCCAGTACTTC.

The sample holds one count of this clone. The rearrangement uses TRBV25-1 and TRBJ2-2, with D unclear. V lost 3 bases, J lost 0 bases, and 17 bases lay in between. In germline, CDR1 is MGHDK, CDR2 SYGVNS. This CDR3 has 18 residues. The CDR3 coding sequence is TGTGCCAGCAGTGACCCTAGTTCCCCCTACGCGAACACCGGGGAGCTGTTTTTT. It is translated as CASSDPSSPYANTGELFF.

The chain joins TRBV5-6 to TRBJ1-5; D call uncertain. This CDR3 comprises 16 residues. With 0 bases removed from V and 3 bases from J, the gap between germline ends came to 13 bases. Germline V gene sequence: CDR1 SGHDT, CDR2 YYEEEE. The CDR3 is CASSLVERQDNQPQHF. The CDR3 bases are TGTGCCAGCAGCTTGGTGGAGCGGCAGGACAATCAGCCCCAGCATTTT.

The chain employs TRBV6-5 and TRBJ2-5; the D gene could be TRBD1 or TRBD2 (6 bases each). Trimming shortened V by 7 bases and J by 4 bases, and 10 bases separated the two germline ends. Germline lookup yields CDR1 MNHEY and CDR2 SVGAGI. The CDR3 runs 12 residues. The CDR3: CASMGGLETQYF. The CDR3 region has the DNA TGTGCCAGCATGGGGGGCCTAGAGACCCAGTACTTC.

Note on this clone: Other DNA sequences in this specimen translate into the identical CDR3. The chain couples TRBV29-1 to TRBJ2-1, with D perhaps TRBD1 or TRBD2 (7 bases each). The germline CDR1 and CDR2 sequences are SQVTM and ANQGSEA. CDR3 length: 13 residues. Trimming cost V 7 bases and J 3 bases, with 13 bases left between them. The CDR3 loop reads CSARGDSYNEQFF. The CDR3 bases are TGCAGCGCCCGGGGGGACAGCTACAATGAGCAGTTCTTC.

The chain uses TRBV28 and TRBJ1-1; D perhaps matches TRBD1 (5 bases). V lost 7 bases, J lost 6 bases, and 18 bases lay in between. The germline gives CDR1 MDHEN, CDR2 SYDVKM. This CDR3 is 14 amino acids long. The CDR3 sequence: CASTQGGVTSEAFF. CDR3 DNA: TGTGCCAGCACCCAAGGAGGGGTCACTTCTGAAGCTTTCTTT.

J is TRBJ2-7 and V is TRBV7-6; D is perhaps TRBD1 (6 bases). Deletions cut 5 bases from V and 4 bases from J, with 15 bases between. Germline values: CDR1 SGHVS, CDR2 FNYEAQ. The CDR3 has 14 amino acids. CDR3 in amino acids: CASSLAQGKYEQYF. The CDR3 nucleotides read TGTGCCAGCAGCCTCGCTCAGGGGAAGTACGAGCAGTACTTC. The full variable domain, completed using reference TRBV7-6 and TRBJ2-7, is GAGVSQSPRYKVTKRGQDVALRCDPISGHVSLYWYRQALGQGPEFLTYFNYEAQQDKSGLPNDRFSAERPEGSISTLTIQRTEQRDSAMYRCASSLAQGKYEQYFGPGTRLTVT.

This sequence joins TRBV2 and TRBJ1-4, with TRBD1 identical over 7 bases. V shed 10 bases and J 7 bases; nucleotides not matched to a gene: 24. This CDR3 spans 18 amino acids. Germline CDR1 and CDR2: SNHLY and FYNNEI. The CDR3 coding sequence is TGTGCCACCACTGGTCAACGGGACAGAACGGACGCTAGTGAAAAACTGTTTTTT. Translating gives CATTGQRDRTDASEKLFF.

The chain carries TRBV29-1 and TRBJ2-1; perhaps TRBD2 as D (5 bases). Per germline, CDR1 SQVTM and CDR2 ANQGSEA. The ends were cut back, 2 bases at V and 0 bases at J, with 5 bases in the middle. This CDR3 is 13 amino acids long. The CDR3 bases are TGCAGCGTTGAACGGGACTCCTACAATGAGCAGTTCTTC. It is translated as CSVERDSYNEQFF.

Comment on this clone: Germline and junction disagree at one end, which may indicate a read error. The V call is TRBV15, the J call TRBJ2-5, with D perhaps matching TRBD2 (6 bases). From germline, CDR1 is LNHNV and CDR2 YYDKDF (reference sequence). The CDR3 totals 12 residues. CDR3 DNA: TGTGCCACCGGGCGGGGAAGAGAGGCCCAGTACTTC. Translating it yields CATGRGREAQYF.